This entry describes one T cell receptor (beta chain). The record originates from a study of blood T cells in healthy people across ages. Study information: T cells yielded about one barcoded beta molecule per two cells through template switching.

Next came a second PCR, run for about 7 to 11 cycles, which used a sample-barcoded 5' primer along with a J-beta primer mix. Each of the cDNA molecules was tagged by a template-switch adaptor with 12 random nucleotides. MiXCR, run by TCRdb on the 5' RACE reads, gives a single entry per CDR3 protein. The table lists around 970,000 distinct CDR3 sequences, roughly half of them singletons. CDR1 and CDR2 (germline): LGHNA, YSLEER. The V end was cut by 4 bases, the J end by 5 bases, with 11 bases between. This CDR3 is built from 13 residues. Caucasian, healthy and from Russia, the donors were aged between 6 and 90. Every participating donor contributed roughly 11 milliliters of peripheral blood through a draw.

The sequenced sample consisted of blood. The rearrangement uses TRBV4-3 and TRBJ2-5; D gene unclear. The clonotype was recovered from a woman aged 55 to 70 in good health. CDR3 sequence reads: CASSLKTWETQYF. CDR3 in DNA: TGCGCCAGCAGCCTCAAAACGTGGGAGACCCAGTACTTC.